A single sample gave rise to the 10 T cell receptor beta chains below, sequenced in a study of T cells in women clearing cervical HPV infection. Generated by immunoSEQ multiplex PCR, the TCRdb table keeps only in-frame clones and is missing some. The sample has about 29,000 clones. Sequencing was carried out using blood buffy coat. Receptors originate from a woman between 18 and 75 years old with a cervical HPV16 infection that either progressed to CIN3+ or cleared (not recorded which).

On this clone: The read is 3 residues too short to cover the CDR3 end, so that end is filled in from the germline J gene. V is TRBV5-1 and J is TRBJ1-4; TRBD1 matches 7 bases. This CDR3 has 16 residues. CDR1 and CDR2 from the germline V gene are SGHRS and YFSETQ. V was clipped by 5 bases and J by 5 bases; unmatched bases: 12. The CDR3: CASRRGGAGANEKLFF. The part of the CDR3 DNA that was read is TGCGCCAGCAGGAGAGGGGGCGCAGGGGCCAATGAAAAA.

This clone is labeled medium-sized based on frequency. With the read ending 3 residues before the CDR3 end, the germline J gene is used to fill in that end. This chain uses TRBV20-1 with TRBJ1-2; D is uncertain. The CDR3 spans 13 residues. Germline V gene sequence: CDR1 DFQATT, CDR2 SNEGSKA (reference sequence). V dropped 1 base and J dropped 6 bases, with 12 bases sitting between them. The part of the CDR3 DNA that was read is TGCAGTGCTAGAGCTACTATAATAGATGGC. Translation gives CSARATIIDG. The whole CDR3 is CSARATIIDGYTF.

Concerning this clone: The CDR3 end falls 3 residues outside the read, so it is completed with the germline J gene. The chain joins TRBV15 to TRBJ1-2, with 7 bases aligning to TRBD1. This CDR3 is built from 12 residues. The V segment lost 6 bases and the J segment 3 bases; nucleotides outside the gene matches: 1. The germline gives CDR1 LNHNV, CDR2 YYDKDF (reference sequence). This CDR3 reads CATRGTDYGYTF. CDR3 DNA, as far as it was read: TGTGCCACCAGAGGGACAGACTATGGC.

The CDR3: CASSQDDSTGADEQYF. CDR3 DNA (partial): TGTGCCAGCAGCCAAGATGACAGTACAGGGGCAGACGAG. The chain is built from TRBV14 and TRBJ2-7; 7 nucleotides agree with TRBD1. From the germline J gene comes the end of the CDR3, since the read stops 3 residues before it. This CDR3 has 16 residues. Germline lookup yields CDR1 SGHDN and CDR2 FVKESK. The V and J ends lost 0 bases and 5 bases, in that order; junction bases with no gene match: 10.

A remark on this clone: The CDR3 goes on 3 residues after the read ends, and that part is filled in from the germline J gene. This rearrangement joins TRBV7-8 to TRBJ2-3, with 9 bases aligning to TRBD2. V dropped 1 base and J dropped 4; count of bases not matched to a gene: 3. The CDR3 is 15 amino acids. Looked up from germline, CDR1 is SGHVS and CDR2 is FQNEAQ. CDR3 in amino acids: CASSLVAGEADTQYF. The sequenced CDR3 bases are TGTGCCAGCAGCTTAGTAGCGGGGGAGGCAGATACG. Full variable domain (remainder filled in from reference TRBV7-8 and TRBJ2-3): GAGVSQSPRYKVAKRGQDVALRCDPISGHVSLFWYQQALGQGPEFLTYFQNEAQLDKSGLPSDRFFAERPEGSVSTLKIQRTQQEDSAVYLCASSLVAGEADTQYFGPGTRLTVL.

Concerning this clone: The sequence runs out 3 residues before the end of the CDR3; the remainder is reconstructed from the germline J gene. The chain employs TRBV7-9 and TRBJ2-6, with a possible D match to TRBD1 (5 bases). The CDR3 covers 15 residues. Trimming pared 1 base from V and 2 bases from J, leaving 6 bases between. Germline V lookup: CDR1 SEHNR, CDR2 FQNEAQ (reference sequence). The CDR3 spells CASSLEGTGANVLTF. The CDR3 DNA, read in part, is TGTGCCAGCAGCTTAGAGGGGACTGGGGCCAACGTC.

Points on this clone: The CDR3 end lies 3 residues beyond the end of the read and is filled in from the germline J gene. The V gene is TRBV5-5, the J gene TRBJ2-7; D uncertain. The CDR3 covers 13 residues. Germline values: CDR1 SGHKS, CDR2 YYEKEE (reference sequence). V gave up 2 bases and J gave up 0 bases, with 6 bases separating them. CDR3 loop: CASSFGYSYEQYF. Partial CDR3 DNA: TGTGCCAGCAGCTTCGGTTACTCCTACGAG.

To note about this clone: The read terminates 3 residues ahead of where the CDR3 ends, so the germline J gene completes it. This rearrangement joins TRBV30 to TRBJ2-1; tentative D call: TRBD1 (5 bases). Germline V CDR1 and CDR2: GTSNPN, SVGIG (reference sequence). V lost 3 bases, J lost 0 bases, and 15 bases lay in between. CDR3 length: 16 amino acids. Here the CDR3 reads CAWSPGQWSSYNEQFF. CDR3 bases read: TGTGCCTGGAGCCCAGGACAATGGAGCTCCTACAATGAG. The whole variable domain, remainder taken from reference TRBV30 and TRBJ2-1, is SQTIHQWPATLVQPVGSPLSLECTVEGTSNPNLYWYRQAAGRGLQLLFYSVGIGQISSEVPQNLSASRPQDRQFILSSKKLLLSDSGFYLCAWSPGQWSSYNEQFFGPGTRLTVL.

The sequenced part of the CDR3 DNA is TGCAGTGCTAGAATACAGTCCCGA. Its protein product is CSARIQSR. The CDR3, in full, reads CSARIQSRAFF. The chain uses TRBV20-1 and TRBJ1-1; D remains ambiguous. The read gets to within 3 residues of the CDR3 end, and the germline J gene fills in the rest. The CDR3 has 11 residues. CDR1 and CDR2 from the germline V gene are DFQATT and SNEGSKA (reference sequence).

As to this clone: Read data end 3 residues before the CDR3 end; the end is taken from the germline J gene. The rearrangement links TRBV7-9 to TRBJ2-3; D is unresolved. The CDR3 runs to 14 residues. Germline assignment: CDR1 SEHNR and CDR2 FQNEAQ (reference sequence). The ends were cut back, 5 bases at V and 0 bases at J, with 9 bases in the middle. The CDR3 sequence: CASSNGSSTDTQYF. The DNA read from the CDR3 is TGTGCCAGCAGCAACGGTTCGAGCACAGATACG. The variable domain in full, completed from reference TRBV7-9 and TRBJ2-3, reads DTGVSQNPRHKITKRGQNVTFRCDPISEHNRLYWYRQTLGQGPEFLTYFQNEAQLEKSRLLSDRFSAERPKGSFSTLEIQRTEQGDSAMYLCASSNGSSTDTQYFGPGTRLTVL.